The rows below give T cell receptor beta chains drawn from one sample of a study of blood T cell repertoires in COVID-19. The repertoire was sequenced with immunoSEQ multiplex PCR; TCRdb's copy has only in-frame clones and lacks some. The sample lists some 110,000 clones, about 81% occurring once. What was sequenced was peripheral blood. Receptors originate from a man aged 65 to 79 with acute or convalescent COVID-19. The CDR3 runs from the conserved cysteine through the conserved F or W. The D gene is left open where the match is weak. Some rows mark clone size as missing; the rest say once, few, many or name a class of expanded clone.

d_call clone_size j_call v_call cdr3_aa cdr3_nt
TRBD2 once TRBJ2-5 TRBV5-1 CASSKTVTGTSGRLGETQYF TGCGCCAGCAGCAAGACAGTTACCGGGACTAGCGGGAGGTTAGGAGAGACCCAGTACTTC
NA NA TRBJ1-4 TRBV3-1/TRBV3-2 CASSQVGGSTNEKLFF TGTGCCAGCAGCCAAGTAGGCGGGTCTACTAATGAAAAACTGTTTTTT
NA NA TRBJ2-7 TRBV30 CAWSVGAAYEQYF TGTGCCTGGAGTGTTGGGGCCGCGTACGAGCAGTACTTC
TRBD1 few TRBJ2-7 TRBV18 CASSPSWGQGTWYEQYF TGTGCCAGCTCACCATCTTGGGGACAGGGGACGTGGTACGAGCAGTACTTC
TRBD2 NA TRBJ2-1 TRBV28 CASRPLAGRYNEQFF TGTGCCAGCCGTCCACTAGCGGGAAGATACAATGAGCAGTTCTTC
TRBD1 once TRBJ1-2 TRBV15 CATSRVGTAEGYTF TGTGCCACCAGCAGAGTCGGGACAGCGGAAGGCTACACCTTC
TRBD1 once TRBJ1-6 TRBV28 CASSFVTGSNSPLHF TGTGCCAGCAGTTTTGTGACAGGGTCAAATTCACCCCTCCACTTT
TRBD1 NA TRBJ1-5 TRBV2 CASRFRGSNQPQHF TGTGCCAGCAGGTTCAGGGGGAGCAATCAGCCCCAGCATTTT
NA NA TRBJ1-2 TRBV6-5 CASSSTWGGYGYTF TGTGCCAGCAGTTCCACATGGGGGGGTTATGGCTACACCTTC
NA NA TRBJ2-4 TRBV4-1 CASSQGVLQGQNIQYF TGCGCCAGCAGCCAAGGAGTCTTGCAGGGTCAAAACATTCAGTACTTC
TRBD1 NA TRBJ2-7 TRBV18 CASSPMGDRGGYEQYF TGTGCCAGCTCACCAATGGGAGACAGGGGGGGGTACGAGCAGTACTTC
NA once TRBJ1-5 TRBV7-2 CASSLGYGWSQPQHF TGTGCCAGCAGCTTAGGCTATGGGTGGAGTCAGCCCCAGCATTTT
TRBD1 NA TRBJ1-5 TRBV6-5 CASSSGTGFQPQHF TGTGCCAGCAGTTCCGGGACAGGGTTTCAGCCCCAGCATTTT
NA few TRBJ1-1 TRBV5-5 CASSLSPSGDTEAFF TGTGCCAGCAGCTTGTCCCCCTCAGGGGACACTGAAGCTTTCTTT
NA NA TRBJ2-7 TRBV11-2 CASRPPSAPYEQYF TGTGCCAGTCGCCCCCCTAGTGCCCCTTACGAGCAGTACTTC
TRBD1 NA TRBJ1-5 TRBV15 CATSRSTGGTGQPQHF TGTGCCACCAGCAGATCAACAGGGGGCACCGGTCAGCCCCAGCATTTT
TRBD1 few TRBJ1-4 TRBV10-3 CAIGEDRVGTEKLFF TGTGCCATCGGGGAAGACAGGGTGGGAACTGAAAAACTGTTTTTT
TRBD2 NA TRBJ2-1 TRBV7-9 CASSTGLAGGPGNEQFF TGTGCCAGCAGCACGGGACTAGCGGGAGGGCCGGGGAATGAGCAGTTCTTC
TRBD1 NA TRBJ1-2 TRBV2 CASGRTGNYGYTF TGTGCCAGCGGACGGACAGGGAACTATGGCTACACCTTC
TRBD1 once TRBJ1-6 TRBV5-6 CASSLATGGSNSPLHF TGTGCCAGCAGCTTGGCCACAGGGGGCTCCAATTCACCCCTCCACTTT
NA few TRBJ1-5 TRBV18 CASSPPSQGRQPQHF TGTGCCAGCTCACCACCGTCGCAGGGGCGTCAGCCCCAGCATTTT
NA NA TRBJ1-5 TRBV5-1 CASTEGLGNQPQHF TGCGCCAGCACAGAGGGTTTGGGCAATCAGCCCCAGCATTTT
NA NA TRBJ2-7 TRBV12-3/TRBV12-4 CASSLGGRYEQYF TGTGCCAGCAGTTTAGGGGGCCGCTACGAGCAGTACTTC
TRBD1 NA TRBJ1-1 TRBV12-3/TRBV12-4 CASRTGATTEAFF TGTGCCAGCAGGACAGGGGCGACGACTGAAGCTTTCTTT
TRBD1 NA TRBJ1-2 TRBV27 CASSSTTRNTGGYYGYTF TGTGCCAGCAGTTCAACTACCCGAAACACAGGGGGTTACTATGGCTACACCTTC
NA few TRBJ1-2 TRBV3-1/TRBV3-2 CASSQAYSANYGYTF TGTGCCAGCAGCCAAGCGTACAGTGCTAACTATGGCTACACCTTC
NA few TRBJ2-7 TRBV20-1 CSARSGFEQYF TGCAGTGCTAGGTCGGGGTTCGAGCAGTACTTC
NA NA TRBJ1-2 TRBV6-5 CASTPFRGSIYGYTF TGTGCCAGCACTCCCTTTCGGGGGTCCATCTATGGCTACACCTTC
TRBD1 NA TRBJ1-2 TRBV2 CASSKSPTGESTGYTF TGTGCCAGCAGTAAGTCCCCGACAGGGGAGAGTACTGGCTACACCTTC
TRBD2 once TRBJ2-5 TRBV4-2 CASSQDGTSEETQYF TGTGCCAGCAGCCAAGATGGGACTAGCGAAGAGACCCAGTACTTC
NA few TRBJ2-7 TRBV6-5 CATSTRDTYEQYF TGTGCCACCAGCACCAGGGACACCTACGAGCAGTACTTC
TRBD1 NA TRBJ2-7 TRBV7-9 CASRGTGLVDEQYF TGTGCCAGCAGGGGGACAGGGTTAGTCGACGAGCAGTACTTC